These T cell receptor beta chains were read from a single sample in a study of blood T cells in healthy people across ages. TCRdb re-called the 5' RACE reads with MiXCR, one entry per CDR3 protein. The sample has about 1.5 million distinct CDR3 sequences; roughly 40% are singletons. Sequenced material: blood. These receptors were obtained from a woman aged 18-29 years in good health. The CDR3 runs from the conserved cysteine through the conserved F or W. Size values are once, few and many counts, or a class for expanded clones, and some rows have none.

V gene,J gene,clone size,CDR3 protein
TRBV5-6,TRBJ2-3,.,CASSLGDSDTQYF
TRBV11-2,TRBJ2-1,few,CASSLDRGVTSGRKYNEQFF
TRBV29-1,TRBJ2-5,.,CSGSGGQRYQQYF
TRBV5-1,TRBJ2-1,.,CASTSQGGQFF
TRBV30,TRBJ2-3,.,CAWSVGGNPLTDTQYF
TRBV10-2,TRBJ1-2,.,CASSEKLSTGPHGYTF
TRBV6-6,TRBJ2-1,few,CASSWTGDFNEQFF
TRBV5-6,TRBJ1-2,.,CASSLPLTGGGSYTF
TRBV5-1,TRBJ2-3,.,CASSLRGLASLGDTQYF
TRBV12-3/TRBV12-4,TRBJ1-3,.,CASHPYDSYSGNTIYF
TRBV24-1,TRBJ2-2,.,CATSASGTSGYTGELFF
TRBV7-9,TRBJ2-1,.,CASRPPQGRGQFF
TRBV28,.,.,CASSPNRGLYNEQYF
TRBV14,TRBJ2-2,once,CASSPAGTKNTGELFF
TRBV15,TRBJ1-1,.,CATSGQNGPMNTEAFF
TRBV6-2/TRBV6-3,TRBJ2-1,.,CASSYSTVTGGNEQFF
TRBV2,TRBJ2-1,.,CARSAGGGRNEQFF
TRBV5-4,TRBJ2-6,.,CASSDLGTSGSSGANVLTF
TRBV6-1,TRBJ1-5,.,CASSEVEYANQPQHF
TRBV27,TRBJ2-3,.,CASSFEYRATDTQYF
TRBV6-4,TRBJ2-7,.,CASIQFEEQYF
TRBV20-1,TRBJ1-2,.,CSATQFDYGYTF
TRBV6-1,TRBJ2-4,.,CASSGTDKNIQYF
TRBV10-3,TRBJ2-3,.,CAISEPGLGADTQYF